The rows below give T cell receptor beta chains drawn from one sample of a study of radiation and T cells in renal cell carcinoma. The protocol was immunoSEQ multiplex PCR, while the TCRdb copy is restricted to in-frame clones and leaves out a portion. The sample yields around 140,000 clones, 75% to 90% seen once. Sequencing was performed on blood, taken from a patient whose treatment included radiotherapy and nephrectomy. The receptors derive from a woman between 50 and 59 years old with renal cell carcinoma. CDR3s include the opening cysteine and the closing phenylalanine or tryptophan. The order of the fields is CDR3 protein, V gene, J gene.

CDR3: CSAKTDTQYF
V: TRBV20-1
J: TRBJ2-3

CDR3: CASSVGGALYEQYF
V: TRBV9
J: TRBJ2-7

CDR3: CASSLAGGLNEQYF
V: TRBV7-2
J: TRBJ2-7

CDR3: CAGRGALGYTF
V: TRBV6-6
J: TRBJ1-2

CDR3: CASSERDRLLEASYNEQFF
V: TRBV6-1
J: TRBJ2-1

CDR3: CASSQVGRWGPRYTF
V: TRBV14
J: TRBJ1-2

CDR3: CASSSTGGEQYF
V: TRBV5-6
J: TRBJ2-7

CDR3: CASSLEGGGVTDTQYF
V: TRBV7-2
J: TRBJ2-3

CDR3: CASSFRDRANYGYTF
V: TRBV7-9
J: TRBJ1-2

CDR3: CASSRGAQETQYF
V: TRBV28
J: TRBJ2-5

CDR3: CASSLVRGRSTDTQYF
V: TRBV5-1
J: TRBJ2-3

CDR3: CASRRTTLNTGELFF
V: TRBV14
J: TRBJ2-2

CDR3: CASSVEGSPPGELFF
V: TRBV9
J: TRBJ2-2

CDR3: CASSRDRGGSNGYTF
V: TRBV18
J: TRBJ1-2

CDR3: CASKGLSYGYTF
V: TRBV25-1
J: TRBJ1-2

CDR3: CATCESSYNSPLHF
V: TRBV6-1
J: TRBJ1-6

CDR3: CSVDTTDTQYF
V: TRBV29-1
J: TRBJ2-3

CDR3: CASSQATLAGGSYEQYF
V: TRBV4-1
J: TRBJ2-7

CDR3: CAISEATTYNEQFF
V: TRBV10-3
J: TRBJ2-1

CDR3: CSVGGSSEQYF
V: TRBV20-1
J: TRBJ2-7

CDR3: CASVPGLAGSTDTQYF
V: TRBV7-3
J: TRBJ2-3

CDR3: CASSFGWANNEQFF
V: TRBV7-8
J: TRBJ2-1

CDR3: CASSRDRGNQPQHF
V: TRBV7-9
J: TRBJ1-5

CDR3: CASSLEASHEQYF
V: TRBV7-9
J: TRBJ2-7

CDR3: CASSPGGLAGSSYNEQFF
V: TRBV5-1
J: TRBJ2-1

CDR3: CASSQTQNTEAFF
V: TRBV19
J: TRBJ1-1

CDR3: CAIRRQANTGELFF
V: TRBV10-3
J: TRBJ2-2

CDR3: CASSPDRTDTQYF
V: TRBV27
J: TRBJ2-3

CDR3: CASSLKYSATNEKLFF
V: TRBV13
J: TRBJ1-4

CDR3: CASSTSTGTSGLF
V: TRBV7-9
J: TRBJ2-3

CDR3: CASSISHGMSAETQYF
V: TRBV19
J: TRBJ2-5

CDR3: CASSPGLPNQPQHF
V: TRBV5-1
J: TRBJ1-5

CDR3: CASSTPAFLAFF
V: TRBV28
J: TRBJ1-1

CDR3: CASSLGTALRNEKLFF
V: TRBV5-4
J: TRBJ1-4

CDR3: CATEAFTDTQYF
V: TRBV28
J: TRBJ2-3

CDR3: CASSLAGYSTDTQYF
V: TRBV5-1
J: TRBJ2-3

CDR3: CASSQSSGEDYEQYF
V: TRBV4-3
J: TRBJ2-7

CDR3: CASSGPTGGANQPQHF
V: TRBV7-8
J: TRBJ1-5

CDR3: CASSEINEQFF
V: TRBV6-5
J: TRBJ2-1

CDR3: CASSMTGRGEETQYF
V: TRBV19
J: TRBJ2-5

CDR3: CASSILGSGNTEAFF
V: TRBV19
J: TRBJ1-1

CDR3: CASFRTGANVLTF
V: TRBV6-1
J: TRBJ2-6

CDR3: CASSLGQGKNRAQYF
V: TRBV5-1
J: TRBJ2-5

CDR3: CASSPDLAGAEKLFF
V: TRBV28
J: TRBJ1-4

CDR3: CASSPRAYYYEQYF
V: TRBV18
J: TRBJ2-7

CDR3: CASSRPPDTQYF
V: TRBV6-5
J: TRBJ2-3

CDR3: CASSAGTSGATQYF
V: TRBV9
J: TRBJ2-5

CDR3: CASSATGSVTGELFF
V: TRBV5-1
J: TRBJ2-2

CDR3: CSVENSPKDEQFF
V: TRBV29-1
J: TRBJ2-1

CDR3: CASSPRGWGSYEQYF
V: TRBV7-2
J: TRBJ2-7

CDR3: CASSLRPGQGYYGYTF
V: TRBV7-9
J: TRBJ1-2

CDR3: CASSLRPPLTSGANVLTF
V: TRBV27
J: TRBJ2-6

CDR3: CATSRDPQGSTGELFF
V: TRBV15
J: TRBJ2-2

CDR3: CASPGGGWSPLHF
V: TRBV28
J: TRBJ1-6